Given below is one TCR beta chain in context. As yet, its antigen is unknown. This sample is part of a study of cytomegalovirus exposure and HLA in healthy donors. Overall study: There were roughly 110 million unique TCR beta sequences, drawn from approximately 180 million T cells, in an earlier analysis.

Study findings and constraints: V segments that were indistinguishable, TRBV6-2 and TRBV6-3 among them, were omitted from analysis. With later analysis, a missense DCLRE1C variant became linked to TCR beta V- and J-gene trimming.

PCR involved 60 Vbeta and 13 Jbeta primers. Sequencing used immunoSEQ multiplex PCR; TCRdb keeps in-frame clones, though not all of them. Of 130,000 to 150,000 clones listed, roughly 73% are singletons. Germline values: CDR1 SNHLY, CDR2 FYNNEI. Trimming shortened V by 1 base and J by 3 bases, and 12 bases separated the two germline ends. CDR3 length equals 15 residues. This receptor was taken from a woman between 40 and 55 years old in good health and CMV-seronegative. The sample comprised PBMCs. The chain employs TRBV2 and TRBJ1-2; a weak D match, TRBD1 (6 bases). CDR3 residues: CASSEERGLDYGYTF. The CDR3 DNA reads as TGTGCCAGCAGTGAAGAGAGGGGGTTAGACTATGGCTACACCTTC.